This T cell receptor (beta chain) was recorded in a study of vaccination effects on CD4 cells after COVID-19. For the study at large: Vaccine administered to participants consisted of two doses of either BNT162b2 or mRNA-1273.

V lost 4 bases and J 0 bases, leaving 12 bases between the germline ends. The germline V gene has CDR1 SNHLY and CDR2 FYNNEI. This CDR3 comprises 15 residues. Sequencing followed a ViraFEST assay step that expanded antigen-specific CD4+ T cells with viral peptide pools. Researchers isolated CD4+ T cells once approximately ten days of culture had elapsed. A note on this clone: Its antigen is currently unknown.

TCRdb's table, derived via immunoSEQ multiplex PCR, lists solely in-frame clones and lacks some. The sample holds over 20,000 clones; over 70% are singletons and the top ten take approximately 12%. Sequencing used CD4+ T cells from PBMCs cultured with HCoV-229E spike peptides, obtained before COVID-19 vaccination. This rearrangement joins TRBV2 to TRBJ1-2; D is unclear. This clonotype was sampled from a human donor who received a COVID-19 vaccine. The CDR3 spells CASSVFGISNYGYTF. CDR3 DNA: TGTGCCAGCAGTGTTTTCGGCATCTCTAACTATGGCTACACCTTC. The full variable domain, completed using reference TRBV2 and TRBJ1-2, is EPEVTQTPSHQVTQMGQEVILRCVPISNHLYFYWYRQILGQKVEFLVSFYNNEISEKSEIFDDQFSVERPDGSNFTLKIRSTKLEDSAMYFCASSVFGISNYGYTFGSGTRLTVV.